Sequencing of this TCR beta chain was carried out in a study of T-cell reconstitution after alpha-beta-depleted transplantation in children. General study findings and limits: In some patients, recipient T cells and intrathymic progenitors surviving conditioning explained high day-60 diversity. The study reportedly traced alpha-beta T cells about two months after transplant to several hundred expanded graft clones. Counts and diversity of T cells one year after transplant came mostly from newly produced T cells.

It was with unique molecular identifiers that the TCRbeta library was prepared. MiXCR was run by TCRdb on the PCR reads, yielding one entry per CDR3 protein. The sample includes 81,000 or so distinct CDR3 sequences, less than 20% seen only once; the top ten take about 19%. The CDR3 sequence is 13 residues long. Germline assignment: CDR1 SGHDT and CDR2 YYEEEE. The ends were cut back, 0 bases at V and 8 bases at J, with 10 bases in the middle. A note on this clonotype: Its antigen is still unknown.

This specimen was PBMCs, mostly from graft donor cells, taken 180 days after TCRalphabeta/CD19-depleted stem cell transplant. The V and J genes are TRBV5-6 and TRBJ2-3; D is uncertain. This sequence was found in a male patient aged 2-9 years who had a stem cell transplant for acute lymphoblastic leukemia, so the T cells may come from the graft donor. CDR3 sequence reads: CASSLAFLGTQYF. The CDR3 DNA is TGTGCCAGCAGCTTGGCGTTCCTAGGTACGCAGTATTTT.